Listed here are 20 T cell receptor beta chains from one sample, sequenced in a study of shared T cell receptors in the human thymus. TCRdb keeps only in-frame clones here, not all; method: immunoSEQ multiplex PCR. The data hold some 700,000 clones, with roughly 90% observed a single time. These data were also filed under a second study, of human thymus T cells.

What was sequenced was thymocytes. These TCRs come from a boy in the first two years of life with a congenital heart defect.

This clone appeared a single time. The rearrangement joins TRBV4-1 to TRBJ2-7, with 12 bases matching TRBD2. Germline V gene sequence: CDR1 MGHRA, CDR2 YSYEKL. The CDR3 has 16 residues. Unmatched junction bases numbered 7, after V lost 3 bases and J lost 4 bases. CDR3 coding DNA: TGCGCCAGCAGCCATAGGGGAACTAGCGGGAGGTACGAGCAGTACTTC. Translation: CASSHRGTSGRYEQYF.

On this clone: Other nucleotide sequences from this sample produce the same CDR3. The chain has TRBV5-6 and TRBJ1-1; possibly TRBD1 for D (6 bases). Trimming pared 3 bases from V and 7 bases from J, leaving 16 bases between. This CDR3 has 14 amino acids. Germline V CDR1 and CDR2: SGHDT, YYEEEE. The CDR3 bases are TGTGCCAGCAGCTCCTACAGGGATTTCGGTGAAGCTTTCTTT. It translates to CASSSYRDFGEAFF.

The J gene is TRBJ2-1, the V gene TRBV14, with D perhaps TRBD2 (6 bases). V was shortened by 0 bases and J by 1 base, with 16 bases between the two germline ends. The CDR3 runs 18 residues. Germline V gene data show CDR1 as SGHDN and CDR2 as FVKESK. CDR3 in amino acids: CASSQEHVGGDSYNEQFF. CDR3 in DNA: TGTGCCAGCAGCCAAGAACACGTTGGCGGGGATTCCTACAATGAGCAGTTCTTC.

The gene calls are TRBV4-2 and TRBJ2-7, with 7 bases identical to TRBD1. V lost 0 bases to trimming and J lost 4 bases; unmatched junction nucleotides: 9. Per germline, CDR1 LGHNA and CDR2 YNFKEQ. The CDR3 totals 16 residues. This CDR3 is CASSQDATGLKYEQYF. The CDR3 nucleotides read TGTGCCAGCAGCCAAGATGCGACAGGGCTAAAGTACGAGCAGTACTTC.

As to this clone: This sample also contains other DNA sequences that code for the same CDR3. This chain connects TRBV6-1 to TRBJ2-7, with 9 bases identical to TRBD1. CDR3 length equals 14 residues. Per germline, CDR1 MNHNS and CDR2 SASEGT. V lost 3 bases and J lost 6; bases outside the gene matches: 6. The CDR3 DNA follows: TGTGCCAGCAGTGACCGGGACAGGGAGGGCGAGCAGTACTTC. It is translated as CASSDRDREGEQYF.

The rearrangement links TRBV5-8 to TRBJ2-7, with TRBD2 matching over 10 bases. Germline V gene data show CDR1 as SGHTS and CDR2 as YDEGEE. V was pared by 10 bases and J by 2 bases, with 24 bases of the junction left unmatched. The CDR3 is made up of 19 amino acids. CDR3 sequence (DNA): TGTGCCCCCGGGAATAGCGGGAGGTTTTTCTTTAGTTCCCCCTACGAGCAGTACTTC. Amino acids: CAPGNSGRFFFSSPYEQYF.

The chain joins TRBV2 to TRBJ2-7; 16 positions agree with TRBD2. Germline assignment: CDR1 SNHLY and CDR2 FYNNEI. This CDR3 contains 20 residues. V lost 7 bases, J lost 7 bases, and 22 bases stayed unmatched. CDR3 in DNA: TGTGCCAGCATTTACCCCGGGACTAGCGGGAGGGCGAGAGCTGGGGGGGAGCAGTACTTC. Protein sequence: CASIYPGTSGRARAGGEQYF.

The chain recombines TRBV7-8 with TRBJ1-2; 8 bases map to TRBD1. CDR1 and CDR2 (germline): SGHVS, FQNEAQ. The ends lost 5 bases at V and 4 bases at J; junction bases unmatched: 18. This CDR3 has 18 residues. CDR3 in DNA: TGTGCCAGCAGCCCCTCGGGACAGGCAGGGGGAGGTGGCTATGGCTACACCTTC. Translation: CASSPSGQAGGGGYGYTF.

This clone was seen a single time. CDR3 sequence: CATSRERGTGGEKLFF. CDR3 nucleotide sequence: TGTGCCACCAGCAGAGAACGGGGAACCGGAGGCGAAAAACTGTTTTTT. The chain carries TRBV15 and TRBJ1-4, with D unclear. The CDR3 spans 16 residues. Trimming cost V 0 bases and J 8 bases, with 16 bases left between them. CDR1 is LNHNV and CDR2 is YYDKDF in the germline V gene (reference sequence).

The chain links TRBV27 to TRBJ2-1, with 9 bases that match TRBD2. The CDR3 is 16 residues long. Per the germline V gene, CDR1 is MNHEY and CDR2 is SMNVEV (reference sequence). With 3 bases clipped from V and 6 bases from J, the junction kept 9 bases outside the gene matches. CDR3 sequence reads: CASSFKGSGRPNEQFF. The CDR3 nucleotides are TGTGCCAGCAGTTTCAAGGGTAGCGGGAGACCCAATGAGCAGTTCTTC.

V gene TRBV29-1 combines with J gene TRBJ1-1; the match to TRBD1 covers 10 bases. Germline CDR1 is SQVTM and CDR2 is ANQGSEA. The ends lost 7 bases at V and 4 bases at J; junction bases unmatched: 3. The CDR3 has 12 residues. CDR3 loop: CSEDRGTTEAFF. In nucleotides, the CDR3 is TGCAGCGAGGACAGGGGGACCACTGAAGCTTTCTTT.

The chain has TRBV5-4 and TRBJ2-7; 10 positions match TRBD1. The CDR3 sequence is 15 residues long. J lost 6 bases, V lost 4 bases, and 10 bases had no gene match. Germline-derived CDR1 and CDR2 are SGHNT and YYREEE (reference sequence). Here the CDR3 reads CASSPGQGGPLEQYF. The CDR3 region has the DNA TGTGCCAGCAGCCCCGGACAGGGGGGGCCCCTCGAGCAGTACTTC.

The gene calls are TRBV28 and TRBJ2-3; TRBD2 agrees at 8 bases. In germline, CDR1 is MDHEN, CDR2 SYDVKM. The CDR3 consists of 15 residues. Losses at the gene ends were 6 bases for V and 1 base for J; bases not matched to a gene: 6. CDR3 in amino acids: CASRKRGPGTDTQYF. The DNA of the CDR3 is TGTGCCAGCAGGAAGCGGGGGCCTGGCACAGATACGCAGTATTTT.

This clone has just one count. J is TRBJ2-7 and V is TRBV7-2; 13 nucleotides agree with TRBD2. The junction had 5 bases not matched to a gene; V was cut back by 0 bases and J by 3 bases. This CDR3 is built from 17 residues. Germline V gives CDR1 SGHTA, CDR2 FQGNSA. In nucleotides, the CDR3 is TGTGCCAGCAGCTTAGCCCTAGGACTAGCGGGAGACTACGAGCAGTACTTC. It specifies CASSLALGLAGDYEQYF.

This clone was seen only once. The chain links TRBV7-6 to TRBJ2-1, with 7 bases fitting TRBD2. The J segment lost 10 bases and the V segment lost 1 base, leaving 4 bases of the junction unmatched. Germline V gene data show CDR1 as SGHVS and CDR2 as FNYEAQ. The CDR3 consists of 13 residues. DNA for the CDR3: TGTGCCAGCAGCTTAGTAGGGGAGGGAGAGCAGTTCTTC. Encoded protein: CASSLVGEGEQFF. The complete variable domain, with remaining parts taken from reference TRBV7-6 and TRBJ2-1, reads GAGVSQSPRYKVTKRGQDVALRCDPISGHVSLYWYRQALGQGPEFLTYFNYEAQQDKSGLPNDRFSAERPEGSISTLTIQRTEQRDSAMYRCASSLVGEGEQFFGPGTRLTVL.

The CDR3 nucleotides read TGTGCCAGCAGTGGGGCGACTAACTCCTACGAGCAGTACTTC. Translation: CASSGATNSYEQYF. The V gene is TRBV2, the J gene TRBJ2-7, with D possibly matching TRBD2 (5 bases). CDR3 length equals 14 residues. Looked up from germline, CDR1 is SNHLY and CDR2 is FYNNEI. Trimming stripped 4 bases from V and 0 bases from J, with 10 bases between.

The V gene is TRBV7-8, the J gene TRBJ2-7; the D is unclear. The length of the CDR3 is 12 residues. The germline gives CDR1 SGHVS, CDR2 FQNEAQ. The ends were cut back, 5 bases at V and 0 bases at J, with 5 bases in the middle. CDR3 protein: CASSNCSYEQYF. The CDR3 DNA reads as TGTGCCAGCAGCAACTGCTCCTACGAGCAGTACTTC.

This chain's CDR3 is CASSLVDRDYTGEQYF. The CDR3 DNA sequence: TGTGCCAGCAGCTTAGTGGACCGGGACTACACGGGGGAGCAGTACTTC. The chain uses TRBV7-2 and TRBJ2-7; TRBD2 agrees at 7 bases. The V gene's germline CDR1 is SGHTA and CDR2 FQGNSA. The CDR3 contains 16 residues. V dropped 1 base and J dropped 7; count of bases not matched to a gene: 13.

V and J are TRBV4-3 and TRBJ2-7; unclear D gene. The CDR3 runs 14 residues. V shed 0 bases and J shed 0 bases, with 6 bases lying between them. Looked up from germline, CDR1 is LGHNA and CDR2 is YSLEER. CDR3 nucleotide sequence: TGCGCCAGCAGCCAAGACCACAACTCCTACGAGCAGTACTTC. Encoded protein: CASSQDHNSYEQYF.

The chain couples TRBV5-6 to TRBJ2-5, with D possibly being TRBD1 (5 bases). CDR1 is SGHDT, CDR2 YYEEEE, per germline. The CDR3 is made up of 14 amino acids. The V and J ends lost 0 bases and 5 bases respectively, with 11 bases between them. The CDR3 region is CASSLVSGPETQYF. The DNA for the CDR3 is TGTGCCAGCAGCTTGGTCTCAGGGCCGGAGACCCAGTACTTC.